Listed here are 5 T cell receptor beta chains from one sample, sequenced in a study of blood T cell repertoires in COVID-19. The protocol was immunoSEQ multiplex PCR, while the TCRdb copy is restricted to in-frame clones and leaves out a portion. The sample has about 130,000 clones, 80% to 90% seen once. The sample was peripheral blood. The receptors stem from a woman in her sixties with acute or convalescent COVID-19.

The genes are TRBV7-2 and TRBJ1-5; D is uncertain. The germline V gene encodes CDR1 SGHTA and CDR2 FQGNSA. The V end lost 0 bases, the J end lost 6 bases, and 9 bases lay between the germline ends. This CDR3 spans 14 amino acids. The CDR3 spells CASSLAENSQPQHF. Here the CDR3 DNA reads TGTGCCAGCAGCTTAGCAGAGAATAGTCAGCCCCAGCATTTT.

The chain uses TRBV28 and TRBJ1-1, with D perhaps matching TRBD1 (6 bases). V was cut by 3 bases and J by 6 bases, with 11 bases left in between. Germline V gene lookup returns CDR1 MDHEN and CDR2 SYDVKM. This CDR3 comprises 13 residues. The DNA of the CDR3 is TGTGCCAGCAGTTTGGGGGGGCAGGCTGAAGCTTTCTTT. Its translation is CASSLGGQAEAFF.

The chain's CDR3 is CATSDPVDNEQFF. The CDR3 DNA sequence: TGTGCCACCAGTGATCCCGTAGACAATGAGCAGTTCTTC. The chain employs TRBV24-1 and TRBJ2-1; D is ambiguous. CDR3 length: 13 residues. Germline CDR1 KGHDR, CDR2 SFDVKD. V was cut by 3 bases and J by 5 bases, with 7 bases left in between.

The chain links TRBV9 to TRBJ2-5, with TRBD2 matching over 11 bases. Germline loops: CDR1 SGDLS, CDR2 YYNGEE. The V gene end was trimmed by 1 base and the J gene end by 5 bases; junction bases not matched to a gene: 16. This CDR3 spans 19 amino acids. In DNA form, the CDR3 reads TGTGCCAGCAGCGTAACTCCTTTGAGCCTGACTAGCGGGACGGAGACCCAGTACTTC. Residues: CASSVTPLSLTSGTETQYF.

The chain carries TRBV6-5 and TRBJ1-6; TRBD1 might be the D (6 bases). The CDR3 spans 14 residues. Germline V lookup: CDR1 MNHEY, CDR2 SVGAGI. Deletions cut 7 bases from V and 5 bases from J, with 12 bases between. As DNA, the CDR3 is TGTGCCAGCAAGTTGGACAGCAATAATTCACCCCTCCACTTT. This translates into CASKLDSNNSPLHF.